The T cell receptor beta chain under discussion was sequenced for a study of T cell repertoires in cytomegalovirus infection. The V segment lost 6 bases and the J segment 2 bases; nucleotides outside the gene matches: 2. From germline, CDR1 is SQVTM and CDR2 ANQGSEA. This CDR3 has 13 amino acids. TCRdb redid the calling of the reads with MiXCR, one entry per CDR3 protein. The sample contains about 140,000 distinct CDR3 sequences, 5% to 6.5% of which appear only once. This TCR came from a human donor in good health (CMV status not recorded). Some clones in this sample may be carry-over from other donors' samples. The chain links TRBV29-1 to TRBJ2-5; 11 bases map to TRBD2. Sample: PBMCs. CDR3 amino acids: CSVRLAGQETQYF. Written as DNA, the CDR3 is TGCAGCGTAAGACTAGCGGGGCAAGAGACCCAGTACTTC.